This is a list of T cell receptor beta chains from one sample in a study of siplizumab effects on memory and regulatory T cells. Method: immunoSEQ multiplex PCR; TCRdb's copy keeps in-frame clones and lacks some. This table holds about 100,000 clones, more than 90% found once. The specimen was CD4+ T cells sorted from blood. The receptors stem from a human donor in good health. Some clones in this sample may be carry-over from other donors' samples. The CDR3 runs from the conserved cysteine through the conserved F or W. The order of the fields is D gene, V gene, J gene, clone size, CDR3 protein, CDR3 DNA. The D gene is left open where the match is weak. Not all rows give a size; the values are once, few, many and, for expanded clones, a class.

-	TRBV10-3	TRBJ2-2	-	CAAHRRNTGELFF	TGTGCCGCCCACCGGCGTAACACCGGGGAGCTGTTTTTT
TRBD2	TRBV7-3	TRBJ2-1	-	CASSLIAGGEANEQFF	TGTGCCAGCAGCTTAATAGCGGGAGGAGAGGCCAATGAGCAGTTCTTC
-	TRBV19	TRBJ1-2	once	CASSIGGANYGYTF	TGTGCCAGTAGTATTGGCGGCGCCAACTATGGCTACACCTTC
-	TRBV5-4	TRBJ2-5	-	CASSPFRGGETQYF	TGTGCCAGCAGCCCTTTTCGGGGCGGAGAGACCCAGTACTTC
TRBD1	TRBV6-5	TRBJ1-3	-	CASSYLDRGGNTIYF	TGTGCCAGCAGTTACTTAGACAGGGGTGGAAACACCATATATTTT
TRBD2	TRBV25-1	TRBJ2-2	-	CASTRGLAGLANTGELFF	TGTGCCAGCACACGAGGACTAGCGGGTCTCGCGAACACCGGGGAGCTGTTTTTT
TRBD1	TRBV15	TRBJ1-5	-	CATRTGTASNQPQHF	TGTGCCACCAGAACCGGGACAGCTAGCAATCAGCCCCAGCATTTT
-	TRBV9	TRBJ2-1	-	CASSADYSGHEQFF	TGTGCCAGCAGCGCGGACTATTCCGGCCATGAGCAGTTCTTC
TRBD1	TRBV28	TRBJ1-5	-	CASSLPGQGASNQPQHF	TGTGCCAGCAGTTTACCGGGACAGGGAGCGAGCAATCAGCCCCAGCATTTT
-	TRBV14	TRBJ1-1	-	CASSQGGWAFF	TGTGCCAGCAGCCAGGGAGGCTGGGCTTTCTTT
-	TRBV10-3	TRBJ1-5	once	CAISESAGESNQPQHF	TGTGCCATCAGTGAGTCGGCGGGAGAAAGCAATCAGCCCCAGCATTTT